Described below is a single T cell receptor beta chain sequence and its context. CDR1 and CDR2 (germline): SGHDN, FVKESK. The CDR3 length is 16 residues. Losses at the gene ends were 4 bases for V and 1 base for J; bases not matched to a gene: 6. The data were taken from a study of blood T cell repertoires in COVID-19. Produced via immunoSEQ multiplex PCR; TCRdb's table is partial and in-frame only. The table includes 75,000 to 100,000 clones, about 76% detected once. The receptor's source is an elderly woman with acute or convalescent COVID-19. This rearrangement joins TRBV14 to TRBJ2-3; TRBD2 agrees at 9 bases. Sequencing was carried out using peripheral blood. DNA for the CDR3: TGTGCCAGCAGCCGGGGACTAGCTCTCGGCACAGATACGCAGTATTTT. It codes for CASSRGLALGTDTQYF.